The present entry profiles one TCR beta chain with its context. Its antigen is currently not known. Base qualities were left out, and no much larger clone turns up one base away. This record belongs to a study of CD8 T cells in Susac syndrome (dated by TCRdb to the late 2010s). The study in broad terms: Among the sequenced Susac syndrome patients, five or six had clinically active disease and under ten were in clinical remission. Susac syndrome patients were therapy-naive, on corticosteroids (some also receiving IVIg), or on IVIg alone at blood withdrawal. Repertoire sequencing was used to test whether CD8+ T cell activation and differentiation in Susac syndrome was antigen driven. The study compared CD8+ T cell repertoire clonality among 12 healthy donors, around 14 Susac syndrome patients and some 16 multiple sclerosis patients. Paper-wide results and their limitations: The TCR sequencing and HLA analysis was acknowledged to have included a relatively small number of individuals. In the total CD8+ and CD8+ TEMRA repertoires, approximately 17 and five Susac-specific public clones, respectively, were identified. Clonal expansion was observed in Susac syndrome CD8+ repertoires, with the highest expansion in CD8+ TEMRA cells and greater expansion in clinically active than in remitting patients.

Including cysteine and phenylalanine, the CDR3 has 15 amino acids. The sequence is cut down to CDR3 DNA, 45 bases in frame from base 1. CDR1 and CDR2 are read off the germline V gene as KGHDR and SFDVKD. The germline V end is reduced by 4 bases and the J end by 5 bases; junction bases left unmatched: 9. RNA was extracted using the RNeasy kit, and about 0.45 to 1 ug of the RNA was reverse transcribed with random hexamers. The immunoSEQ multiplex PCR assay, which covers 54 Vbeta and 13 Jbeta segments, was used to amplify TCR beta CDR3 regions. Bias from PCR amplification was corrected by using a synthetic template baseline for primer optimization and for computational correction. The paper's processing steps were these. Only productive sequences were kept, with reads annotated to V, D and J genes according to IMGT and analyzed in immunoSEQ Analyzer. To calculate clonality, Shannon entropy was normalized by log2 of the number of productive unique sequences and then subtracted from one. For each patient and control, public and private clones were evaluated within the 100 most prevalent clones. Clones were defined as Susac-specific if absent from the healthy and MS cohorts, from 900 to 1,300 published viral clones and from other ImmuneACCESS disease sequences. Using fastp at Q25 and MiXCR, TCRdb reprocessed the public reads and kept productive beta chains. For every CDR3 protein sequence, its rows merge into one entry that carries the most common genes and DNA. The V and J calls, along with clone size, are taken from TCRdb and not from the paper's own processing. The sample includes around 170,000 distinct CDR3 sequences, with 85% to 95% observed a single time. The ten biggest clones cover about 0.17% of the sample.

Peripheral blood CD8+ and CD4+ T cells from healthy donors, Susac syndrome patients and multiple sclerosis patients were profiled by high-throughput TCR beta sequencing. The Susac syndrome patients fulfilled recently defined diagnostic criteria for definite or probable disease. CD8+ TEMRA cells were enriched by FACS, while bulk CD8+ and CD4+ T cells were purified by magnetic negative isolation. Blood was drawn into EDTA tubes, processed within 24 hours, and PBMCs were isolated by density gradient centrifugation. PBMCs intended for TCR sequencing were frozen in liquid nitrogen and were later thawed in a 37 degrees C water bath. Purity of sorted or isolated CD4+, CD8+ and CD8+ TEMRA cells was at least 90%.

This chain is built from TRBV24-1 and TRBJ2-5, with 7 bases matching TRBD1. This clonotype was sampled from a human donor with Susac syndrome. Source material: CD8+ T cells from PBMCs. In nucleotide form, the sequence is TGTGCCACCAGTGAGATCAGGGGGTTGGAGGAGACCCAGTACTTC. It codes for CATSEIRGLEETQYF.